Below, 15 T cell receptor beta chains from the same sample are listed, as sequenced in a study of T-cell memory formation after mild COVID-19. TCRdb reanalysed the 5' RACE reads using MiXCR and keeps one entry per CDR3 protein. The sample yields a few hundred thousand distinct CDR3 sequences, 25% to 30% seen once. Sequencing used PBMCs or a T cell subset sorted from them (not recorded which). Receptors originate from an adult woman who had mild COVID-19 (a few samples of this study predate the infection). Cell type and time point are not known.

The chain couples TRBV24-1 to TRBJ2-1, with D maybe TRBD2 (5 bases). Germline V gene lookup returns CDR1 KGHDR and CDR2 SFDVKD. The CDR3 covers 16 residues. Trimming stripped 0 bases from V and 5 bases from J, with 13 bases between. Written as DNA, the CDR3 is TGTGCCACCAGTGATTTGAGGGCTAGCAGACACAATGAGCAGTTCTTC. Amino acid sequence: CATSDLRASRHNEQFF.

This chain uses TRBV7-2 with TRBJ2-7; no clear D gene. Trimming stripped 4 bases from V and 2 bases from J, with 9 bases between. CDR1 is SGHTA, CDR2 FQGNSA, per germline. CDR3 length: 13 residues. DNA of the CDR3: TGTGCCAGCAGCTCAGTGACAACCTACGAGCAGTACTTC. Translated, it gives CASSSVTTYEQYF.

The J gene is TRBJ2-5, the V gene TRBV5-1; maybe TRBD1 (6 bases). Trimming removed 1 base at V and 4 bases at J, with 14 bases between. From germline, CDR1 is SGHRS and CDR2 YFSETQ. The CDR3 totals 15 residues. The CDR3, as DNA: TGCGCCAGCAGCTTGTTCGGTACAGGGCGAGAGACCCAGTACTTC. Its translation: CASSLFGTGRETQYF. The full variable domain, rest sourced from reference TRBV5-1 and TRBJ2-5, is KAGVTQTPRYLIKTRGQQVTLSCSPISGHRSVSWYQQTPGQGLQFLFEYFSETQRNKGNFPGRFSGRQFSNSRSEMNVSTLELGDSALYLCASSLFGTGRETQYFGPGTRLLVL.

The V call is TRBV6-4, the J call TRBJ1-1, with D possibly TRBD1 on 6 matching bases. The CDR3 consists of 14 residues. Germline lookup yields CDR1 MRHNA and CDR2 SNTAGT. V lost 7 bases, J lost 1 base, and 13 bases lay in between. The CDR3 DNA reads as TGTGCCAGCAAAGTAGGACAGTCGAACACTGAAGCTTTCTTT. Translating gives CASKVGQSNTEAFF.

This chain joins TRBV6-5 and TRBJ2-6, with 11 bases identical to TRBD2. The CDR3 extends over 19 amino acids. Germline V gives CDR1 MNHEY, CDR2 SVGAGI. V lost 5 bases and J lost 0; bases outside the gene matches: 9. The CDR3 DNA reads TGTGCCAGCAGTCCGGTACTAGCGGGAGTTTCCTCTGGGGCCAACGTCCTGACTTTC. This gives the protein CASSPVLAGVSSGANVLTF.

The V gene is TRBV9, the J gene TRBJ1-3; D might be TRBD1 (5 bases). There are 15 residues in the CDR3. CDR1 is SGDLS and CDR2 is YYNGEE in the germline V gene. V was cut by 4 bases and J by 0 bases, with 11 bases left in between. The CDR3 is CASSSGTGSGNTIYF. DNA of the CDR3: TGTGCCAGCAGCTCTGGGACGGGCTCTGGAAACACCATATATTTT.

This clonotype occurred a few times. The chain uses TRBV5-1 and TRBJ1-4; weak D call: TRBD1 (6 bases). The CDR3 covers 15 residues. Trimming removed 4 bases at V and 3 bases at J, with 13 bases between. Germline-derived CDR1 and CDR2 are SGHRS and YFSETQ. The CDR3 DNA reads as TGCGCCAGCAGCGCACAGGGTCGGTCTAATGAAAAACTGTTTTTT. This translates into CASSAQGRSNEKLFF.

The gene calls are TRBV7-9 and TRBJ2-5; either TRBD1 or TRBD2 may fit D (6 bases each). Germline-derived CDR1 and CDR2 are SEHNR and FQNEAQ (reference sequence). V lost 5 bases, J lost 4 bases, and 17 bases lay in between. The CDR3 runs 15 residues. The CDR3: CASSQGVGGGETQYF. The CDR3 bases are TGTGCCAGCAGCCAAGGGGTCGGGGGCGGAGAGACCCAGTACTTC.

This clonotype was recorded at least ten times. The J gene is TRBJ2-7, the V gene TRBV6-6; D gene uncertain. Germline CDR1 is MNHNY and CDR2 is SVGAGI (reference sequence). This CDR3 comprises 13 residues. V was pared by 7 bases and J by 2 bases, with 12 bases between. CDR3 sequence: CASKRGPTYEQYF. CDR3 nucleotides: TGTGCCAGCAAACGCGGCCCCACCTACGAGCAGTACTTC.

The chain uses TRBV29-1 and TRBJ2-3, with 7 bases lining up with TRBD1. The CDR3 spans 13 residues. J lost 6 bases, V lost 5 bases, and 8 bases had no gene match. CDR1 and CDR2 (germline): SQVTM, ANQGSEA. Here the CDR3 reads CSVREGAGDTQYF. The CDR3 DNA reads TGCAGCGTTCGAGAGGGGGCCGGCGATACGCAGTATTTT.

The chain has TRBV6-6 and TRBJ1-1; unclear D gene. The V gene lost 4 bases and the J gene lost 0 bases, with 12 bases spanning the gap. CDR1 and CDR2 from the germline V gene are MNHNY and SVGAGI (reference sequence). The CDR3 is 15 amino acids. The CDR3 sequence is CASSSRTAVNTEAFF. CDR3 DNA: TGTGCCAGCAGTTCCCGGACTGCCGTGAACACTGAAGCTTTCTTT.

The CDR3 loop is CASSYIAGGPNEQFF. Written as DNA, the CDR3 is TGTGCCAGCAGTTACATTGCGGGAGGGCCGAATGAGCAGTTCTTC. The chain carries TRBV6-5 and TRBJ2-1, with 9 bases fitting TRBD2. In germline, CDR1 is MNHEY, CDR2 SVGAGI. The CDR3 is 15 residues long. V lost 2 bases and J lost 7; bases outside the gene matches: 6.

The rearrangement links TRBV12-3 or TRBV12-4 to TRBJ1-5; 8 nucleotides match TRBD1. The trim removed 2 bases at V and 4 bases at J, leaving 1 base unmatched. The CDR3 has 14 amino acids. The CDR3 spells CASSLRQGNQPQHF. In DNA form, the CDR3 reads TGTGCCAGCAGTTTAAGACAGGGGAATCAGCCCCAGCATTTT.

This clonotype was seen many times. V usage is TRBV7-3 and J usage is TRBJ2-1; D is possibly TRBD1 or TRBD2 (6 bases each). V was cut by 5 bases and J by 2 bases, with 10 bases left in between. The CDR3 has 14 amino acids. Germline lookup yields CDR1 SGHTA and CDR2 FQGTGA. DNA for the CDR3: TGTGCCAGCAGCCGAGGGGGGACCTACAATGAGCAGTTCTTC. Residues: CASSRGGTYNEQFF.

The CDR3 DNA is TGTGCCAGCAGTTTTGGGGACGAAGCTAACTATGGCTACACCTTC. It translates to CASSFGDEANYGYTF. The rearrangement joins TRBV12-3 or TRBV12-4 to TRBJ1-2; a weak D match, TRBD1 (5 bases). CDR3 length: 15 residues. The ends were cut back, 3 bases at V and 0 bases at J, with 11 bases in the middle.